Each of the 5 T cell receptor beta chains below was sequenced from the same sample in a study of radiotherapy plus CTLA-4 blockade in lung cancer. Assay: immunoSEQ multiplex PCR; the TCRdb copy retains only in-frame clones and omits some. The sample consists of 85,000 to 100,000 clones, about 88% of them appearing once. Specimen: peripheral blood, collected from a patient treated with radiotherapy plus ipilimumab. The origin of the receptors is a human donor with non-small cell lung cancer that progressed on radiotherapy plus ipilimumab.

This clone was counted a few times. CDR3 loop: CASSPGTGKNTEAFF. The CDR3 DNA is TGTGCCAGCAGCCCCGGGACAGGGAAGAACACTGAAGCTTTCTTT. The V and J genes are TRBV7-9 and TRBJ1-1, with 9 bases that match TRBD1. The CDR3 loop spans 15 amino acids. The trim removed 5 bases at V and 1 base at J, leaving 5 bases unmatched. From germline, CDR1 is SEHNR and CDR2 FQNEAQ (reference sequence).

The chain carries TRBV5-1 and TRBJ1-1, with D perhaps matching TRBD1 (6 bases). Germline CDR1 and CDR2: SGHRS and YFSETQ. The V and J ends lost 2 bases and 0 bases respectively, with 8 bases between them. CDR3 length: 14 amino acids. This CDR3 reads CASSFRTVNTEAFF. The CDR3 DNA sequence: TGCGCCAGCAGCTTCCGGACAGTGAACACTGAAGCTTTCTTT.

About this clone itself: Its ends do not fully match the called genes, so a read error is possible. This chain links TRBV29-1 with TRBJ1-1; D unresolved. The CDR3 spans 14 residues. Per germline, CDR1 SQVTM and CDR2 ANQGSEA. The CDR3 sequence: CSVKEVSLYTEAFF. CDR3 DNA: TGCAGCGTTAAAGAGGTTTCCTTGTACACTGAAGCTTTCTTT.

This clone appeared a few times. V is TRBV19 and J is TRBJ2-7; possible D gene TRBD1, 6 bases. Trimming pared 5 bases from V and 1 base from J, leaving 15 bases between. This CDR3 has 15 amino acids. Germline CDR1 LNHDA, CDR2 SQIVND (reference sequence). The CDR3 DNA reads as TGTGCCAGTAGTTCTCAGGGGAAGCCTTCCTACGAGCAGTACTTC. It is translated as CASSSQGKPSYEQYF.

This clone has a single count. This sequence joins TRBV11-3 and TRBJ2-3, with D unclear. There are 12 residues in the CDR3. Germline assignment: CDR1 SGHNT and CDR2 YENEEA. Trimming took 7 bases from V and 7 from J, leaving 12 bases between them. The CDR3: CASNSFDHTQYF. The CDR3 DNA reads as TGTGCCAGCAACAGCTTTGATCATACGCAGTATTTT.